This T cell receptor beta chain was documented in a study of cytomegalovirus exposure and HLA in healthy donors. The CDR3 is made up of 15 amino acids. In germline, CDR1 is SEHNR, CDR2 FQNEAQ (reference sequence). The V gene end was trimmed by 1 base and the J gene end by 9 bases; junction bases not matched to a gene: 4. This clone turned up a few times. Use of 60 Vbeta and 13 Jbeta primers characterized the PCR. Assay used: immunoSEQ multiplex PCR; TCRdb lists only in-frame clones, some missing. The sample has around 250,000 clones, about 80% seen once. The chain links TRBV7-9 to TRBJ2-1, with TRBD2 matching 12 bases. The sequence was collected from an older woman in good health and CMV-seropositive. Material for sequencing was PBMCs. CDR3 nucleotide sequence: TGTGCCAGCAGCTTAGAACTAGCGGGAGGAGTTGAGCAGTTCTTC. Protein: CASSLELAGGVEQFF.